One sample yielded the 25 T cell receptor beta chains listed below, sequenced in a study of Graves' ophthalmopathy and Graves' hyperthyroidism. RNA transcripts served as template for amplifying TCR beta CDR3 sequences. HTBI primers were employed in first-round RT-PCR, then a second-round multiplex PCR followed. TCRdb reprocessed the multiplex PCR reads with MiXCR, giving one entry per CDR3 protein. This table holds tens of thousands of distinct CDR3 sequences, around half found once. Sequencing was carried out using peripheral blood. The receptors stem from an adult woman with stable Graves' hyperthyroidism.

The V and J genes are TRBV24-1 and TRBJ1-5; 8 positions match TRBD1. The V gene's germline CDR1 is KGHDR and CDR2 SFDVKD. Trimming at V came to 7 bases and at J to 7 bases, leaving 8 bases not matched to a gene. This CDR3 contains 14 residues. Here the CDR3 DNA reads TGTGCCACCAGCCAGGACAGGGAGGTACAGCCCCAGCATTTT. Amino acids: CATSQDREVQPQHF.

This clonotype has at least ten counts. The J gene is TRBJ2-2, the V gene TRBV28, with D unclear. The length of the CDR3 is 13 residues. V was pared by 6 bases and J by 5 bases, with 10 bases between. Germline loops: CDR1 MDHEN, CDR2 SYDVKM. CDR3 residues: CASRRIGTGELFF. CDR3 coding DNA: TGTGCCAGCAGACGCATAGGGACCGGGGAGCTGTTTTTT.

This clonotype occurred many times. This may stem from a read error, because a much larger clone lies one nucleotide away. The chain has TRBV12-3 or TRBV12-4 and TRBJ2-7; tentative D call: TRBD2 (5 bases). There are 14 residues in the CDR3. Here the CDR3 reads CASSLSGSPYEQHF. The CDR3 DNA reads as TGTGCCAGCAGTTTATCGGGGTCCCCCTACGAGCAGCACTTC.

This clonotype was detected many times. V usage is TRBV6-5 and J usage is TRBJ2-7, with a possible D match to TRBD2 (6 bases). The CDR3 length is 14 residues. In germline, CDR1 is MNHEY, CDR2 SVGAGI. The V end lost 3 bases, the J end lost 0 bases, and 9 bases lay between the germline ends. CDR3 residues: CASSYRGSSYEQYF. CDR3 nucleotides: TGTGCCAGCAGTTATCGGGGGAGCTCCTACGAGCAGTACTTC.

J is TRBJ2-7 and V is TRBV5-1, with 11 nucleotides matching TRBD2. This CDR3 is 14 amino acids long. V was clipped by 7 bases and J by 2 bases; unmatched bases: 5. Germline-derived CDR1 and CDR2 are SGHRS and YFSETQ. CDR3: CASGPSGRTYEQYF. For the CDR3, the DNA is TGCGCCAGCGGGCCTAGCGGGAGGACCTACGAGCAGTACTTC.

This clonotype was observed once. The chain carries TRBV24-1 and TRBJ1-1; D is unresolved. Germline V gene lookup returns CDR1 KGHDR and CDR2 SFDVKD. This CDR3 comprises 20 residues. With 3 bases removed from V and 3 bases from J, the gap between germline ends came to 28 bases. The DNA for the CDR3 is TGTGCCACCAGTGATCGCGCCGGAAGGGAACGCGTAGATGGCTACACTGAAGCTTTCTTT. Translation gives CATSDRAGRERVDGYTEAFF.

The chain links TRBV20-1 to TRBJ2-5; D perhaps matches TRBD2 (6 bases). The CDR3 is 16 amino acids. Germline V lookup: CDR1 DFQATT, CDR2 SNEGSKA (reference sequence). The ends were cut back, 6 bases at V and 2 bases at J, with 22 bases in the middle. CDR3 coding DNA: TGCAGTGCGGAACCGGGACGTAGCGGATCACAAGAGACCCAGTACTTC. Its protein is CSAEPGRSGSQETQYF.

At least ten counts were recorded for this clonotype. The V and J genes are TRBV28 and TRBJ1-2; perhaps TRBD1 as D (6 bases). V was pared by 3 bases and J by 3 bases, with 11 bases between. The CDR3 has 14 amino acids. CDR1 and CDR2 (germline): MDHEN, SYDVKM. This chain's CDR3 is CASSFVGGDYGYTF. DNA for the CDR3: TGTGCCAGCAGTTTCGTAGGGGGGGACTATGGCTACACCTTC.

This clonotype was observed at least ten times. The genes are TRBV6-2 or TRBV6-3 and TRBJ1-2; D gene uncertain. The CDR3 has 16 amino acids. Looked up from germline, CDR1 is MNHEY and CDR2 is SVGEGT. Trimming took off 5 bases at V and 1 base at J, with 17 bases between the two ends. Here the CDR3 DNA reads TGTGCCAGCAGTCGACTGTCCCGCGGGGTTAACTATGGCTACACCTTC. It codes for CASSRLSRGVNYGYTF.

DNA of the CDR3: TGTGCCAGCAGTGAAATCGGGGTAAGAGAGACCCAGTACTTC. It codes for CASSEIGVRETQYF. The rearrangement uses TRBV25-1 and TRBJ2-5; D is possibly TRBD2 (5 bases). The CDR3 runs 14 residues. Per germline, CDR1 MGHDK and CDR2 SYGVNS. V was clipped by 2 bases and J by 4 bases, with 11 bases between them.

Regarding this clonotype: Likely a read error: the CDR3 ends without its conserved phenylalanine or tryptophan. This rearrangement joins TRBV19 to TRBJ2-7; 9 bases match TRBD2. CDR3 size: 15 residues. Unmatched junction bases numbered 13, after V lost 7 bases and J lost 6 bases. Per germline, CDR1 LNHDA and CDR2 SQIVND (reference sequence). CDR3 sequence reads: CASTKNLPAGGEQYL. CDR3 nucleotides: TGTGCCAGTACCAAAAACCTACCAGCGGGAGGCGAGCAGTACCTC.

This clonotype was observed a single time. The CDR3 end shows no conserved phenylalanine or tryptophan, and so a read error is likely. The CDR3 DNA follows: TGCGCCAGCAGCCTAGATGGGTACGAGGACGAGCAGTACCTC. Translating it yields CASSLDGYEDEQYL. V is TRBV4-3 and J is TRBJ2-7, with D uncertain. The V and J ends lost 4 bases and 5 bases respectively, with 15 bases between them. The CDR3 has 14 residues. The germline V gene has CDR1 LGHNA and CDR2 YSLEER.

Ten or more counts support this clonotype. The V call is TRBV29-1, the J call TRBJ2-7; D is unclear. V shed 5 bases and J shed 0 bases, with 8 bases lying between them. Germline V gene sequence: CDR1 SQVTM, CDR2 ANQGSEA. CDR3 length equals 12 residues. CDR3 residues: CSVLAPSYEQYF. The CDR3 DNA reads TGCAGCGTTTTGGCTCCCTCCTACGAGCAGTACTTC.

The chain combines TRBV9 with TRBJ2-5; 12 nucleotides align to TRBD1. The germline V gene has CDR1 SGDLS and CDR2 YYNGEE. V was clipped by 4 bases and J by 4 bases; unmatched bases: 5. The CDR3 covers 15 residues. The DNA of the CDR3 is TGTGCCAGCAGCCCCGGGACAGGGGGCGGAGAGACCCAGTACTTC. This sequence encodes CASSPGTGGGETQYF.

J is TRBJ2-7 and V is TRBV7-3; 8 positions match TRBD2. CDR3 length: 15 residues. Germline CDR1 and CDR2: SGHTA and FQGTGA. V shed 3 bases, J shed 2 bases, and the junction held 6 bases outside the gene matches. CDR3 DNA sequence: TGTGCCAGCAGCTTTCAACTAGCGGATACCTACGAGCAGTACTTC. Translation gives CASSFQLADTYEQYF. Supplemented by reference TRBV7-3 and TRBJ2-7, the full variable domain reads GAGVSQTPSNKVTEKGKYVELRCDPISGHTALYWYRQSLGQGPEFLIYFQGTGAADDSGLPNDRFFAVRPEGSVSTLKIQRTERGDSAVYLCASSFQLADTYEQYFGPGTRLTVT.

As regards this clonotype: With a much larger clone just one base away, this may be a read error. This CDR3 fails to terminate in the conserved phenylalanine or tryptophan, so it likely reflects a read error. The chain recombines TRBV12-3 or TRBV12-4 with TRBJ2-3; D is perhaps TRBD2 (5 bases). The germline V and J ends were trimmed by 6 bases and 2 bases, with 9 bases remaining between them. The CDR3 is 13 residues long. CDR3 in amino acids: CASRLRDTDTQYL. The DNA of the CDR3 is TGTGCCAGCAGGCTCCGGGACACAGATACGCAGTATCTT.

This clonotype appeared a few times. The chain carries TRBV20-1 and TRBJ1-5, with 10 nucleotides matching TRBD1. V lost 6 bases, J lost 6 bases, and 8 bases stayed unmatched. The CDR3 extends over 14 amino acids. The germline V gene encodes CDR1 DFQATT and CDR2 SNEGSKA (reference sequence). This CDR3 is CSADGQGGRQPQHF. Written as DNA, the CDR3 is TGCAGTGCCGATGGACAGGGGGGTCGTCAGCCCCAGCATTTT.

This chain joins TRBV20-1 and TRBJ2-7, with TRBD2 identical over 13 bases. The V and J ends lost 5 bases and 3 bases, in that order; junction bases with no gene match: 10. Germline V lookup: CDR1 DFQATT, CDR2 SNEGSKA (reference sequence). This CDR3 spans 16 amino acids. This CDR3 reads CSAWTSGSARFYEQYF. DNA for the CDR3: TGCAGTGCTTGGACTAGCGGGAGTGCACGATTCTACGAGCAGTACTTC.

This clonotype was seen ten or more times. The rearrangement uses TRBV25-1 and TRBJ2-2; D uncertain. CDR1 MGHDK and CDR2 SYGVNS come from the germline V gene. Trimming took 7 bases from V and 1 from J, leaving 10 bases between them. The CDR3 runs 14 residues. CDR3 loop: CASTPTGNTGELFF. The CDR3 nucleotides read TGTGCCAGCACCCCCACGGGGAACACCGGGGAGCTGTTTTTT.

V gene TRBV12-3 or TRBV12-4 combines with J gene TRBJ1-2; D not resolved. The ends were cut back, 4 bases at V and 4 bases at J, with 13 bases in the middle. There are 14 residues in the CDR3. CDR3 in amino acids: CASSSGDGGYGYTF. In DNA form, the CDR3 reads TGTGCCAGCAGTTCTGGGGATGGTGGCTATGGCTACACCTTC.

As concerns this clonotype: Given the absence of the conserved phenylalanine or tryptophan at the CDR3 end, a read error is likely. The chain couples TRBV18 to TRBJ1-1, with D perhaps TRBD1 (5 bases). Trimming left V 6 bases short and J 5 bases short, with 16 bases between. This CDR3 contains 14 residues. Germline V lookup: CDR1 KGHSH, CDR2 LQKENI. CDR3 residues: CASSLRGVDTEAFL. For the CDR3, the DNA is TGTGCCAGCTCGCTCCGGGGGGTCGATACTGAAGCTTTCCTT.

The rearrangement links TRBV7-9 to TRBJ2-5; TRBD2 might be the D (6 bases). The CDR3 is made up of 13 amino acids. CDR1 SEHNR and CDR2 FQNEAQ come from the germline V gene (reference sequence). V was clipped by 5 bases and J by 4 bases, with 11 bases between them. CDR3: CASSPGDLETQYF. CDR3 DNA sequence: TGTGCCAGCAGCCCGGGAGACCTAGAGACCCAGTACTTC.

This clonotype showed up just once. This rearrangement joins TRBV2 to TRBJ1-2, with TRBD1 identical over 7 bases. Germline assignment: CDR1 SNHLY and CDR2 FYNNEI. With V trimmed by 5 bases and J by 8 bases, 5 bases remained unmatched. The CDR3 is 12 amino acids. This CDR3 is CASSLDRDGYTF. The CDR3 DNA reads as TGTGCCAGCAGTCTAGACAGGGACGGCTACACCTTC.

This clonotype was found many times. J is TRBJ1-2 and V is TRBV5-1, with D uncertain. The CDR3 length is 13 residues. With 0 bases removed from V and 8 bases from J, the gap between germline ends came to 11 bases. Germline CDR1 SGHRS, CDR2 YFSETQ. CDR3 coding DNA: TGCGCCAGCAGCTTGGACGGCCCTGAGGGCTACACCTTC. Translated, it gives CASSLDGPEGYTF. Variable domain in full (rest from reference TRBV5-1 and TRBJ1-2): KAGVTQTPRYLIKTRGQQVTLSCSPISGHRSVSWYQQTPGQGLQFLFEYFSETQRNKGNFPGRFSGRQFSNSRSEMNVSTLELGDSALYLCASSLDGPEGYTFGSGTRLTVV.

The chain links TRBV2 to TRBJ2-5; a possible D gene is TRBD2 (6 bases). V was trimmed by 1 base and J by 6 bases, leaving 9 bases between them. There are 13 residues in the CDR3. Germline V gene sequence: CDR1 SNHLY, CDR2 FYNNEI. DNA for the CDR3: TGTGCCAGCAGTGAAGGGCTAGCGCAGACCCAGTACTTC. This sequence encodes CASSEGLAQTQYF.